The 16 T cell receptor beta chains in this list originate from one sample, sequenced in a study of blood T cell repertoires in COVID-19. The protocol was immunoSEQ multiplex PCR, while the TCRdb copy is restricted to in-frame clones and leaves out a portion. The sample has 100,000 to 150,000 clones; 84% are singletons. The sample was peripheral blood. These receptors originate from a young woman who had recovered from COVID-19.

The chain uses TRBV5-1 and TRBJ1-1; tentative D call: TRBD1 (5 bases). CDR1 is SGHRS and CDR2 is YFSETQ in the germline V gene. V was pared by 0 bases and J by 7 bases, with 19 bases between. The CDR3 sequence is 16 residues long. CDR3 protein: CASSLVGSDQGGEAFF. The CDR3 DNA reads TGCGCCAGCAGCTTGGTAGGTTCCGACCAGGGAGGTGAAGCTTTCTTT.

For the CDR3, the DNA is TGTGCCAGCAGCTTCGCAGGGGGGACTGAAGCTTTCTTT. Residues: CASSFAGGTEAFF. The chain combines TRBV7-3 with TRBJ1-1, with 7 bases matching TRBD1. J was trimmed by 5 bases and V by 3 bases; bases with no gene match: 3. CDR3 length: 13 amino acids. Looked up from germline, CDR1 is SGHTA and CDR2 is FQGTGA. Filled out from reference TRBV7-3 and TRBJ1-1, the complete variable domain reads GAGVSQTPSNKVTEKGKYVELRCDPISGHTALYWYRQSLGQGPEFLIYFQGTGAADDSGLPNDRFFAVRPEGSVSTLKIQRTERGDSAVYLCASSFAGGTEAFFGQGTRLTVV.

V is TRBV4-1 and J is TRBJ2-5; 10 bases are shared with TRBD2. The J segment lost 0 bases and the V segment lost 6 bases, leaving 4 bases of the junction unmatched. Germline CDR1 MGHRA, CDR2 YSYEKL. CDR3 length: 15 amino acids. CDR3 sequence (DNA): TGCGCCAGCAGACCGAGCGGGGGGGACCAAGAGACCCAGTACTTC. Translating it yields CASRPSGGDQETQYF.

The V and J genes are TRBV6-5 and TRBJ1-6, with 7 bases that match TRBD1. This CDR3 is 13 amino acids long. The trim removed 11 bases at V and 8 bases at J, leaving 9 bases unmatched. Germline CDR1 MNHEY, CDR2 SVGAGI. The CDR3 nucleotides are TGTGCCGTCTCCGACAGGGAGGATTCACCCCTCCACTTT. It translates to CAVSDREDSPLHF.

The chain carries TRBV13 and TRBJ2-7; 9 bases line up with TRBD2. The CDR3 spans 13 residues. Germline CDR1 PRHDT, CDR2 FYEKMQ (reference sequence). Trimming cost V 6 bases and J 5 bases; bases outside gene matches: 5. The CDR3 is CASRPASGNEQYF. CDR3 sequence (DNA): TGTGCCAGCAGACCTGCTAGCGGGAACGAGCAGTACTTC.

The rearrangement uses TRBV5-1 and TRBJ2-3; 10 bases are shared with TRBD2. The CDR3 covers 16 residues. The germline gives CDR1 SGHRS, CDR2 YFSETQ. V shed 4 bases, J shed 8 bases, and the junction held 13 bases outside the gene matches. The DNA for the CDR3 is TGCGCCAGCAGCCCTCCCCAAGCGGGAGGGCCGGGTACGCAGTATTTT. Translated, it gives CASSPPQAGGPGTQYF.

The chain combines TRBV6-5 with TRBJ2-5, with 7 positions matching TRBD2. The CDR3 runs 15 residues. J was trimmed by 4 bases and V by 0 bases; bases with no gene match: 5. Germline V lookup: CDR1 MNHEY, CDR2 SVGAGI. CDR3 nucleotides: TGTGCCAGCAGTTACTCAGGGCCGGGAGGAGAGACCCAGTACTTC. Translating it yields CASSYSGPGGETQYF.

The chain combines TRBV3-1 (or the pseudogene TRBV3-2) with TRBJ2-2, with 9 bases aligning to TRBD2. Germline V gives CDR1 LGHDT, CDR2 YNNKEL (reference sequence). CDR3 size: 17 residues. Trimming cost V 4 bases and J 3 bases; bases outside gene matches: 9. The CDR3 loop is CASSRTFGGGDTGELFF. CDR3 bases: TGTGCCAGCAGCCGTACTTTTGGCGGGGGGGACACCGGGGAGCTGTTTTTT.

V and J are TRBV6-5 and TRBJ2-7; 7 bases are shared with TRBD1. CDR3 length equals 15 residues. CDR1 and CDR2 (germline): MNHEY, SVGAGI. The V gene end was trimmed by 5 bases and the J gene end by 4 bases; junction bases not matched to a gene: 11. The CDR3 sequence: CASSIPGTEIYEQYF. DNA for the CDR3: TGTGCCAGCAGTATACCCGGGACAGAGATATACGAGCAGTACTTC.

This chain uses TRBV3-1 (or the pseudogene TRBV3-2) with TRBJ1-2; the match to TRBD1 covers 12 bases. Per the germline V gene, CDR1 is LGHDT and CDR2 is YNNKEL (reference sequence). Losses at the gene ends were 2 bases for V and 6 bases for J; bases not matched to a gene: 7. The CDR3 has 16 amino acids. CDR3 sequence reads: CASSQLKGQGADGYTF. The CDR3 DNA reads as TGTGCCAGCAGCCAACTAAAGGGACAGGGGGCTGATGGCTACACCTTC.

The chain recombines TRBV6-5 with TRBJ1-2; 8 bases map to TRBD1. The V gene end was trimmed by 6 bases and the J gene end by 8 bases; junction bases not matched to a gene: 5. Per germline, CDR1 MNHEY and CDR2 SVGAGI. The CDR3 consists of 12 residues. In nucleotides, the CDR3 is TGTGCCAGCAGCCAGGGGGCGCGAGGCTACACCTTC. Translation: CASSQGARGYTF.

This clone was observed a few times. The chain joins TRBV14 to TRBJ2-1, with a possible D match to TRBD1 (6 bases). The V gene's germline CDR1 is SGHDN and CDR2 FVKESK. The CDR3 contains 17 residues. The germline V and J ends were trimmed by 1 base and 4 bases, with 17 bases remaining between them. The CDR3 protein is CASSQGRSTGKYNEQFF. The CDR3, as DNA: TGTGCCAGCAGCCAAGGCCGCTCGACAGGAAAGTACAATGAGCAGTTCTTC.

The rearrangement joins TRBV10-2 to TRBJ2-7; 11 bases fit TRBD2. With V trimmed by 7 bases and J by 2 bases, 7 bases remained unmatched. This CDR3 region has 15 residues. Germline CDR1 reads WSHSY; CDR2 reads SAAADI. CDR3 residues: CASTPGTSGTYEQYF. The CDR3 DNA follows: TGCGCCAGCACTCCCGGGACTAGCGGAACCTACGAGCAGTACTTC.

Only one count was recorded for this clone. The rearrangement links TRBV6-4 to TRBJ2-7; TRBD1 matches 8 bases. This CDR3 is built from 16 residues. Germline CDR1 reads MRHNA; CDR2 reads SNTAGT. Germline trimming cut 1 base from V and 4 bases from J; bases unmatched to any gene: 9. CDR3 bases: TGTGCCAGCAGTGACTTCGGCAGGGGGCGAAAATACGAGCAGTACTTC. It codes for CASSDFGRGRKYEQYF.

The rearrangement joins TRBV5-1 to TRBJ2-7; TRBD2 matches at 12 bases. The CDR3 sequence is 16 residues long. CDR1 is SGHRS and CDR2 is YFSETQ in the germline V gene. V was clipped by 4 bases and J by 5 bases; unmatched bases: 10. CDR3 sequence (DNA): TGCGCCAGCAGCGCCTCTAGCGGGAGGGCCTGGAACGAGCAGTACTTC. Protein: CASSASSGRAWNEQYF.

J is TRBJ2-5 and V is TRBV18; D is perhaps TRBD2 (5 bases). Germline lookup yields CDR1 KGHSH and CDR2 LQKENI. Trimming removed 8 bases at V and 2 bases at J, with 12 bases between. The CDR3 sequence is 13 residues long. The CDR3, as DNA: TGTGCCAGCCTGGAGACTATACAAGAGACCCAGTACTTC. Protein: CASLETIQETQYF.